This T cell receptor (beta chain) was captured by sequencing in a study of cytomegalovirus exposure and HLA in healthy donors. This table comes from immunoSEQ multiplex PCR, and its TCRdb copy is limited to in-frame clones, with some not included. The table records about 160,000 clones, roughly 86% of them present only once. The donors were members of the roughly 130-subject validation cohort (separate from the roughly 660-subject first cohort). Germline CDR1 is GTSNPN and CDR2 is SVGIG (reference sequence). With 1 base clipped from V and 8 bases from J, the junction kept 9 bases outside the gene matches. The CDR3 spans 14 residues.

This receptor was identified in a woman aged 18-29 years in good health and CMV-seropositive. V usage is TRBV30 and J usage is TRBJ2-5, with 8 nucleotides matching TRBD1. The sequenced material came from PBMCs. The CDR3 here is CAWSGGQGLGTQYF. The CDR3 DNA reads TGTGCCTGGAGTGGCGGACAGGGCCTTGGTACCCAGTACTTC.